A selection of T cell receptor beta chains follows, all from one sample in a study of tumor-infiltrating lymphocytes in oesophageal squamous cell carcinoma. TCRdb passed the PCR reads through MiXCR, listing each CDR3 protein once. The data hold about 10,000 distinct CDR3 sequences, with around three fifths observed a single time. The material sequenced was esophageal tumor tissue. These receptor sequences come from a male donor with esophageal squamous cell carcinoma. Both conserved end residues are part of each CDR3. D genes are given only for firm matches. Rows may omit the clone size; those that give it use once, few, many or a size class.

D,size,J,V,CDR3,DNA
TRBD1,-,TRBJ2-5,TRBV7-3,CASSLGGQGAGETQYF,TGTGCCAGCAGCTTAGGAGGACAGGGGGCCGGAGAGACCCAGTACTTC
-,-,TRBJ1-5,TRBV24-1,CATSPGWSEGSIDQPQHF,TGTGCCACCTCCCCCGGTTGGTCTGAAGGGTCGATCGATCAGCCCCAGCATTTT
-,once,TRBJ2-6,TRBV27,CASSLHRNSGANVLTF,TGTGCCAGCAGTTTACACAGGAACTCTGGGGCCAACGTCCTGACTTTC
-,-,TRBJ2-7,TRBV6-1,CASSEPGIPPYEQYF,TGTGCCAGCAGTGAACCAGGGATCCCGCCCTACGAGCAGTACTTC
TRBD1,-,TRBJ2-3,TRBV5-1,CASRPGTGNTDTQYF,TGCGCCAGCAGGCCCGGGACAGGTAACACAGATACGCAGTATTTT
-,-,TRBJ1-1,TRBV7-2,CASSSSSGYTEAFF,TGTGCCAGCAGCTCGTCTTCAGGCTACACTGAAGCTTTCTTT
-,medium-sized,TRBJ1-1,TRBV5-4,CASSLFQNTEAFF,TGTGCCAGCAGCTTGTTTCAGAACACTGAAGCTTTCTTT
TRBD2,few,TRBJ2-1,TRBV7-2,CASSPFRREVEQFF,TGTGCCAGCAGCCCCTTTAGGCGGGAGGTGGAGCAGTTCTTC
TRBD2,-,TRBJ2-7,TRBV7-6,CASSPEERGDYEQYF,TGTGCCAGCAGCCCGGAGGAGCGGGGGGACTACGAGCAGTACTTC
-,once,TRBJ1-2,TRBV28,CASRHTGNGYTF,TGTGCCAGCAGACATACAGGGAATGGCTACACCTTC
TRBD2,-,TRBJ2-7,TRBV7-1,CASSPGTSALPYEQYF,TGTGCCAGCAGCCCAGGGACTAGCGCCTTACCCTACGAGCAGTACTTC
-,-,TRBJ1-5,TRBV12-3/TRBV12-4,CASSLATGPQGSQPQHF,TGTGCCAGCAGTTTAGCCACTGGGCCTCAAGGTAGTCAGCCCCAGCATTTT
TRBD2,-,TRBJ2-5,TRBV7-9,CASSLSLWTSGANKETQYF,TGTGCCAGCAGCTTAAGTTTATGGACTAGCGGGGCGAACAAAGAGACCCAGTACTTC
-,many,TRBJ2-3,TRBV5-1,CASMRGTHTDTQYF,TGCGCCAGCATGAGGGGGACCCACACAGATACGCAGTATTTT
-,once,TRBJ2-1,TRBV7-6,CASSRSLVSYNEQFF,TGTGCCAGCAGCCGTTCACTAGTGAGTTACAATGAGCAGTTCTTC
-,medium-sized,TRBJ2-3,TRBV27,CASSVDSTDTQYF,TGTGCCAGCAGTGTGGATAGCACAGATACGCAGTATTTT
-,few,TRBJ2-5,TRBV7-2,CASSLNGRQETQYF,TGTGCCAGCAGCTTAAATGGGCGGCAGGAGACCCAGTACTTC
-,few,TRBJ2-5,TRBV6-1,CASSEYNRQETQYF,TGTGCCAGCAGTGAATACAACCGACAAGAGACCCAGTACTTC
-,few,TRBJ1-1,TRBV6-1,CASSERWTEAFF,TGTGCCAGCAGTGAACGCTGGACTGAAGCTTTCTTT
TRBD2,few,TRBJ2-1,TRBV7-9,CASAPDSGGGNNEQFF,TGTGCCAGCGCCCCGGATAGCGGGGGGGGAAACAATGAGCAGTTCTTC